These 19 T cell receptor beta chains were sequenced from one sample in a study of siplizumab effects on memory and regulatory T cells. Measured with immunoSEQ multiplex PCR; TCRdb has only the in-frame clones, and not every one. The sample has some 100,000 clones, about 95% seen once; the top ten hold approximately 0.58%. Sequencing was carried out using Tregs sorted from blood. The receptors shown here come from a human donor in good health.

The chain couples TRBV15 to TRBJ1-2; 10 bases are shared with TRBD1. With V trimmed by 3 bases and J by 2 bases, 3 bases remained unmatched. Germline V CDR1 and CDR2: LNHNV, YYDKDF (reference sequence). This CDR3 has 15 amino acids. The CDR3 DNA is TGTGCCACCAGCAGGGGGACAGGGGCAAACTATGGCTACACCTTC. Encoded protein: CATSRGTGANYGYTF. The variable domain in full, with the rest retrieved from reference TRBV15 and TRBJ1-2, is DAMVIQNPRYQVTQFGKPVTLSCSQTLNHNVMYWYQQKSSQAPKLLFHYYDKDFNNEADTPDNFQSRRPNTSFCFLDIRSPGLGDTAMYLCATSRGTGANYGYTFGSGTRLTVV.

The chain uses TRBV7-9 and TRBJ1-4; 7 bases match TRBD1. The junction had 5 bases not matched to a gene; V was cut back by 1 base and J by 6 bases. The CDR3 has 15 residues. The germline gives CDR1 SEHNR, CDR2 FQNEAQ (reference sequence). Here the CDR3 reads CASSLGTGQDEKLFF. Here the CDR3 DNA reads TGTGCCAGCAGCTTAGGGACAGGCCAGGATGAAAAACTGTTTTTT.

This clone was seen more than once but under ten times. The DNA for the CDR3 is TGTGCCATCAGTGAGTGGAGGGCCAACGTCCTGACTTTC. The encoded protein is CAISEWRANVLTF. The gene calls are TRBV10-3 and TRBJ2-6; D not certain. Trimming took 1 base from V and 5 from J, leaving 3 bases between them. The CDR3 sequence is 13 residues long. Germline CDR1 ENHRY, CDR2 SYGVKD.

The J gene is TRBJ1-1, the V gene TRBV6-6, with D unclear. The CDR3 is 14 amino acids. Germline-derived CDR1 and CDR2 are MNHNY and SVGAGI (reference sequence). The germline V and J ends were trimmed by 9 bases and 4 bases, with 18 bases remaining between them. CDR3 in DNA: TGTGCCAGTAAGGGAGGGAACTTCGGCACTGAAGCTTTCTTT. Translating it yields CASKGGNFGTEAFF.

Points on this clone: Other DNA sequences of this sample code for an identical CDR3. CDR3 DNA sequence: TGTGCCAGCTCACCCAACACAGATACGCAGTATTTT. Translated: CASSPNTDTQYF. V and J are TRBV18 and TRBJ2-3; D gene unclear. Germline V CDR1 and CDR2: KGHSH, LQKENI. CDR3 length: 12 residues. The V gene lost 3 bases and the J gene lost 2 bases, with 3 bases spanning the gap.

This clone was seen once. V is TRBV14 and J is TRBJ2-5, with TRBD2 as a possible D gene (6 bases). The germline V gene encodes CDR1 SGHDN and CDR2 FVKESK. CDR3 size: 15 residues. Trimming took 0 bases from V and 2 from J, leaving 10 bases between them. CDR3 amino acids: CASSQDPGLQETQYF. In DNA, the CDR3 is TGTGCCAGCAGCCAAGACCCGGGACTTCAAGAGACCCAGTACTTC.

This clone was seen a single time. The junction departs from germline at one end; a sequencing error may be responsible. V usage is TRBV20-1 and J usage is TRBJ2-7; D perhaps matches TRBD1 (6 bases). Germline assignment: CDR1 DFQATT and CDR2 SNEGSKA (reference sequence). The CDR3 spans 11 residues. The CDR3 region is CSARGQVDYLF. Written as DNA, the CDR3 is TGCAGTGCTAGAGGACAGGTGGATTACTTGTTC.

The V call is TRBV5-4, the J call TRBJ1-6; D is possibly TRBD1 (5 bases). Trimming left V 4 bases short and J 0 bases short, with 17 bases between. Germline CDR1 and CDR2: SGHNT and YYREEE (reference sequence). The CDR3 length is 18 residues. The CDR3 loop is CASSSVRGLNSYNSPLHF. Written as DNA, the CDR3 is TGTGCCAGCAGCAGCGTGCGGGGCCTTAACTCCTATAATTCACCCCTCCACTTT.

The chain is built from TRBV11-2 and TRBJ2-2; the D gene is possibly TRBD1 (5 bases). Per germline, CDR1 SGHAT and CDR2 FQNNGV. The ends were cut back, 8 bases at V and 3 bases at J, with 16 bases in the middle. The CDR3 contains 15 residues. The CDR3 DNA is TGTGCCAGCGCTCTGGCCAGGGTACACACCGGGGAGCTGTTTTTT. It yields the protein CASALARVHTGELFF.

V and J are TRBV11-2 and TRBJ1-1; 9 positions agree with TRBD1. Germline V gene lookup returns CDR1 SGHAT and CDR2 FQNNGV. This CDR3 contains 15 residues. Germline trimming cut 3 bases from V and 4 bases from J; bases unmatched to any gene: 6. This chain's CDR3 is CASSFGTGRGTEAFF. The CDR3 DNA reads as TGTGCCAGCAGCTTCGGGACAGGGCGAGGCACTGAAGCTTTCTTT.

This sequence joins TRBV28 and TRBJ2-4; 7 bases map to TRBD1. Germline V lookup: CDR1 MDHEN, CDR2 SYDVKM. The V and J ends lost 5 bases and 0 bases, in that order; junction bases with no gene match: 7. CDR3 length: 16 residues. The CDR3 bases are TGTGCCAGCAGTCTTGGGACAGTCCTAGCCAAAAACATTCAGTACTTC. Protein sequence: CASSLGTVLAKNIQYF.

The J gene is TRBJ2-5, the V gene TRBV11-2; 8 bases map to TRBD2. Trimming took 4 bases from V and 5 from J; bases not matched to a gene: 12. Germline V gene data show CDR1 as SGHAT and CDR2 as FQNNGV. The CDR3 contains 16 residues. As DNA, the CDR3 is TGTGCCAGCAGCTCCCGGGAGGGAGGGGTTAAGGAGACCCAGTACTTC. Translation gives CASSSREGGVKETQYF. Combining the CDR3 with reference TRBV11-2 and TRBJ2-5 gives the whole variable domain EAGVAQSPRYKIIEKRQSVAFWCNPISGHATLYWYQQILGQGPKLLIQFQNNGVVDDSQLPKDRFSAERLKGVDSTLKIQPAKLEDSAVYLCASSSREGGVKETQYFGPGTRLLVL.

CDR3: CASSPRAKGYEQYF. As DNA, the CDR3 is TGTGCCAGCAGCCCCCGGGCTAAAGGGTACGAGCAGTACTTC. The gene calls are TRBV28 and TRBJ2-7; D not resolved. V was pared by 6 bases and J by 4 bases, with 16 bases between. The germline V gene encodes CDR1 MDHEN and CDR2 SYDVKM. The CDR3 totals 14 residues.

This clone turned up a few times. The chain has TRBV30 and TRBJ2-7; D remains ambiguous. Per the germline V gene, CDR1 is GTSNPN and CDR2 is SVGIG (reference sequence). The V end was cut by 1 base, the J end by 4 bases, with 11 bases between. The CDR3 sequence is 13 residues long. The chain's CDR3 is CAWSAGNGYEQYF. DNA of the CDR3: TGTGCCTGGAGTGCTGGGAATGGATACGAGCAGTACTTC.

This clone was recorded once. The chain has TRBV5-1 and TRBJ1-5, with D perhaps TRBD1 (6 bases). The germline V gene has CDR1 SGHRS and CDR2 YFSETQ. This CDR3 has 16 amino acids. V was clipped by 4 bases and J by 2 bases, with 16 bases between them. The CDR3 protein is CASSPRPQGGNQPQHF. CDR3 DNA sequence: TGCGCCAGCAGCCCCCGACCACAGGGTGGCAATCAGCCCCAGCATTTT.

The chain combines TRBV10-3 with TRBJ1-4; D is uncertain. This CDR3 has 12 amino acids. Germline V lookup: CDR1 ENHRY, CDR2 SYGVKD. V was shortened by 1 base and J by 8 bases, with 5 bases between the two germline ends. The CDR3 loop reads CAISEFKEKLFF. The CDR3 nucleotides are TGTGCCATCAGTGAGTTTAAGGAAAAACTGTTTTTT.

The chain links TRBV7-9 to TRBJ1-2, with D uncertain. The germline V gene encodes CDR1 SEHNR and CDR2 FQNEAQ (reference sequence). The CDR3 has 14 amino acids. V lost 0 bases and J lost 3, with 8 bases in between. CDR3 sequence reads: CASSLARVDYGYTF. Written as DNA, the CDR3 is TGTGCCAGCAGCTTAGCGCGGGTGGACTATGGCTACACCTTC. Looking up the rest from reference TRBV7-9 and TRBJ1-2 gives the full variable domain: DTGVSQNPRHKITKRGQNVTFRCDPISEHNRLYWYRQTLGQGPEFLTYFQNEAQLEKSRLLSDRFSAERPKGSFSTLEIQRTEQGDSAMYLCASSLARVDYGYTFGSGTRLTVV.

This clone was seen only once. One end of the junction is discordant with germline, which a read error may explain. The chain is built from TRBV10-3 and TRBJ2-7; D assignment may be TRBD1 or TRBD2 (5 bases each). The CDR3 contains 11 residues. CDR1 is ENHRY, CDR2 SYGVKD, per germline. The CDR3 sequence is CASSFWGEQYF. DNA for the CDR3: TGTGCCAGCAGTTTTTGGGGGGAGCAGTACTTC.

J is TRBJ2-3 and V is TRBV13; weak D call: TRBD2 (5 bases). CDR1 is PRHDT and CDR2 is FYEKMQ in the germline V gene (reference sequence). V lost 0 bases, J lost 0 bases, and 10 bases lay in between. The CDR3 is made up of 16 amino acids. CDR3 region: CASSLGGRSSTDTQYF. In DNA form, the CDR3 reads TGTGCCAGCAGCTTAGGGGGGAGATCTAGCACAGATACGCAGTATTTT.